One sample yielded the 27 T cell receptor beta chains listed below, sequenced in a study of T cells after somatic rescue of genetic block (dated by TCRdb to the early 2020s). Library prep was done by the immunoSEQ multiplex PCR assay. Entries here come from immuneACCESS through TCRdb and include only in-frame sequences with V and J called. Some clones fail to appear in such tables; in the studies checked, an unresolved V gene covers under half of the shortfall, and the cause of the remainder is unknown. The sample table shows roughly 92,000 clones, and 75% to 90% are seen once. The top ten constitute about 1.5% of the sample. Sequenced sample: peripheral blood mononuclear cells (PBMCs). Receptors were obtained from a young woman.

The V gene is TRBV7-9, the J gene TRBJ2-5; TRBD2 might be the D (6 bases). CDR1 and CDR2 from the germline V gene are SEHNR and FQNEAQ (reference sequence). The V gene lost 1 base and the J gene lost 4 bases, with 10 bases spanning the gap. The CDR3 runs 14 residues. CDR3 in amino acids: CASSLVGGSETQYF. The CDR3 DNA sequence: TGTGCCAGCAGCTTAGTCGGGGGTTCAGAGACCCAGTACTTC.

V is TRBV7-8 and J is TRBJ1-1; 9 positions agree with TRBD1. V lost 5 bases, J lost 3 bases, and 4 bases stayed unmatched. CDR3 length: 14 amino acids. Germline V gene sequence: CDR1 SGHVS, CDR2 FQNEAQ. This CDR3 is CASSTTGGDTEAFF. As DNA, the CDR3 is TGTGCCAGCAGCACGACAGGGGGTGACACTGAAGCTTTCTTT.

This chain links TRBV10-1 with TRBJ2-1; maybe TRBD2 (6 bases). The germline V and J ends were trimmed by 0 bases and 7 bases, with 10 bases remaining between them. The V gene's germline CDR1 is WNHNN and CDR2 SYGVQD (reference sequence). CDR3 length equals 14 residues. This CDR3 reads CASSESPLANEQFF. In nucleotides, the CDR3 is TGCGCCAGCAGTGAGTCCCCCCTAGCGAATGAGCAGTTCTTC.

This chain joins TRBV18 and TRBJ1-2, with TRBD1 as a possible D gene (5 bases). CDR1 KGHSH and CDR2 LQKENI come from the germline V gene. The CDR3 is 14 residues long. Trimming pared 3 bases from V and 6 bases from J, leaving 14 bases between. The CDR3 loop reads CASSPIRGSHGYTF. DNA for the CDR3: TGTGCCAGCTCACCCATCCGGGGGTCCCATGGCTACACCTTC.

V is TRBV29-1 and J is TRBJ1-3; no clear D. Trimming took off 6 bases at V and 0 bases at J, with 6 bases between the two ends. Germline lookup yields CDR1 SQVTM and CDR2 ANQGSEA. This CDR3 is 12 amino acids long. The CDR3 protein is CSVQSSGNTIYF. The CDR3 DNA reads as TGCAGCGTACAGAGCTCTGGAAACACCATATATTTT.

The chain combines TRBV6-5 with TRBJ1-1; D is unclear. Per the germline V gene, CDR1 is MNHEY and CDR2 is SVGAGI. The CDR3 has 14 residues. V was shortened by 2 bases and J by 0 bases, with 7 bases between the two germline ends. CDR3 loop: CASSYAQMNTEAFF. The DNA for the CDR3 is TGTGCCAGCAGTTACGCCCAGATGAACACTGAAGCTTTCTTT.

V and J are TRBV27 and TRBJ2-1, with TRBD2 matching over 10 bases. With V trimmed by 6 bases and J by 8 bases, 10 bases remained unmatched. CDR3 length: 15 residues. The V gene's germline CDR1 is MNHEY and CDR2 SMNVEV (reference sequence). The DNA for the CDR3 is TGTGCCAGCAGCAAGGTAGCGGGAGGTCTCCATGAGCAGTTCTTC. This gives the protein CASSKVAGGLHEQFF.

The rearrangement links TRBV28 to TRBJ2-1; possibly TRBD1 for D (5 bases). The germline V gene has CDR1 MDHEN and CDR2 SYDVKM. The CDR3 is 14 amino acids. V lost 8 bases and J lost 0, with 11 bases in between. CDR3 in DNA: TGTGCCAGCCGAGACAGAAGCTCCTACAATGAGCAGTTCTTC. This translates into CASRDRSSYNEQFF.

The chain uses TRBV10-1 and TRBJ1-5, with a tentative D call TRBD1 (5 bases). V was trimmed by 2 bases and J by 2 bases, leaving 10 bases between them. This CDR3 is 15 amino acids long. Germline assignment: CDR1 WNHNN and CDR2 SYGVQD (reference sequence). The DNA of the CDR3 is TGCGCCAGCAGTGAGGGAGGGGTGGGCAATCAGCCCCAGCATTTT. It specifies CASSEGGVGNQPQHF.

The chain couples TRBV28 to TRBJ2-1; 7 bases fit TRBD2. The CDR3 has 19 amino acids. The ends lost 3 bases at V and 1 base at J; junction bases unmatched: 15. Germline loops: CDR1 MDHEN, CDR2 SYDVKM. The CDR3 DNA follows: TGTGCCAGCAGTTTTGATGAGGGAGGGCCAGCCCTATCCTACAATGAGCAGTTCTTC. Translating it yields CASSFDEGGPALSYNEQFF.

The chain has TRBV30 and TRBJ2-6; D is unclear. CDR3 size: 13 residues. Germline values: CDR1 GTSNPN, CDR2 SVGIG (reference sequence). The germline V and J ends were trimmed by 4 bases and 0 bases, with 4 bases remaining between them. The CDR3, as DNA: TGTGCCTGGATGCACTCTGGGGCCAACGTCCTGACTTTC. Protein product: CAWMHSGANVLTF.

The rearrangement joins TRBV30 to TRBJ1-5; D gene ambiguous. Germline V gene sequence: CDR1 GTSNPN, CDR2 SVGIG (reference sequence). V was shortened by 3 bases and J by 1 base, with 10 bases between the two germline ends. The CDR3 sequence is 14 residues long. The CDR3 region is CAWRTPGSNQPQHF. The CDR3 bases are TGTGCCTGGAGGACCCCGGGCAGCAATCAGCCCCAGCATTTT.

V is TRBV27 and J is TRBJ1-5; TRBD1 matches at 7 bases. V shed 6 bases, J shed 3 bases, and the junction held 5 bases outside the gene matches. Germline V gene lookup returns CDR1 MNHEY and CDR2 SMNVEV (reference sequence). The CDR3 totals 14 residues. The CDR3 DNA follows: TGTGCCAGCAGCCGGGACAGCTTCAATCAGCCCCAGCATTTT. Protein product: CASSRDSFNQPQHF.

The chain carries TRBV11-2 and TRBJ2-2, with TRBD2 identical over 16 bases. Germline-derived CDR1 and CDR2 are SGHAT and FQNNGV. Trimming cost V 4 bases and J 7 bases; bases outside gene matches: 6. The CDR3 extends over 17 amino acids. The CDR3 spells CASSSPGLAGGVGELFF. The CDR3 nucleotides read TGTGCCAGCAGCTCTCCGGGACTAGCGGGAGGGGTCGGGGAGCTGTTTTTT. The full variable domain, in which reference TRBV11-2 and TRBJ2-2 provide the parts outside the CDR3, is EAGVAQSPRYKIIEKRQSVAFWCNPISGHATLYWYQQILGQGPKLLIQFQNNGVVDDSQLPKDRFSAERLKGVDSTLKIQPAKLEDSAVYLCASSSPGLAGGVGELFFGEGSRLTVL.

The rearrangement links TRBV5-1 to TRBJ2-7, with D possibly TRBD2 on 5 matching bases. Per germline, CDR1 SGHRS and CDR2 YFSETQ. CDR3 length: 17 amino acids. V was clipped by 1 base and J by 6 bases, with 23 bases between them. The CDR3 DNA reads TGCGCCAGCAGCTTGTTTCCCGTAACAGCGGAAAAGGGCGAGCAGTACTTC. This encodes CASSLFPVTAEKGEQYF.

V usage is TRBV5-1 and J usage is TRBJ2-7; 11 nucleotides line up with TRBD2. Germline CDR1 reads SGHRS; CDR2 reads YFSETQ. This CDR3 is built from 15 residues. V shed 2 bases and J 7 bases; nucleotides not matched to a gene: 8. For the CDR3, the DNA is TGCGCCAGCAGCTTCATAGCGGGAGGGCCGGGTGAGCAGTACTTC. Residues: CASSFIAGGPGEQYF.

As DNA, the CDR3 is TGTGCCAGCAGCCCGCGGGCAGATACGCAGTATTTT. It translates to CASSPRADTQYF. The chain is built from TRBV9 and TRBJ2-3, with a possible D match to TRBD2 (5 bases). The CDR3 runs to 12 residues. Trimming stripped 4 bases from V and 4 bases from J, with 7 bases between. Germline loops: CDR1 SGDLS, CDR2 YYNGEE. Full variable domain (rest looked up from reference TRBV9 and TRBJ2-3): DSGVTQTPKHLITATGQRVTLRCSPRSGDLSVYWYQQSLDQGLQFLIQYYNGEERAKGNILERFSAQQFPDLHSELNLSSLELGDSALYFCASSPRADTQYFGPGTRLTVL.

This clone occurred a few times. CDR3 region: CASRLLTGEAFF. The CDR3, as DNA: TGTGCCAGCAGGCTACTAACCGGTGAAGCTTTCTTT. This chain joins TRBV5-6 and TRBJ1-1, with no clear D. Germline lookup yields CDR1 SGHDT and CDR2 YYEEEE. This CDR3 is 12 amino acids long. V lost 5 bases and J lost 7, with 12 bases in between. Full variable domain (rest looked up from reference TRBV5-6 and TRBJ1-1): DAGVTQSPTHLIKTRGQQVTLRCSPKSGHDTVSWYQQALGQGPQFIFQYYEEEERQRGNFPDRFSGHQFPNYSSELNVNALLLGDSALYLCASRLLTGEAFFGQGTRLTVV.

This clone was seen a single time. V is TRBV15 and J is TRBJ1-2, with 7 bases matching TRBD1. Per the germline V gene, CDR1 is LNHNV and CDR2 is YYDKDF (reference sequence). Trimming removed 0 bases from V and 4 bases from J; junction bases left unmatched: 14. The CDR3 totals 18 residues. CDR3 residues: CATSRDNDRVGAPYGYTF. CDR3 DNA sequence: TGTGCCACCAGCAGAGATAACGACAGGGTGGGAGCCCCCTATGGCTACACCTTC.

V gene TRBV7-9 combines with J gene TRBJ1-1; the D gene is possibly TRBD1 (6 bases). V lost 6 bases, J lost 1 base, and 9 bases lay in between. There are 13 residues in the CDR3. The germline V gene has CDR1 SEHNR and CDR2 FQNEAQ (reference sequence). The CDR3 loop reads CASSKGGNTEAFF. DNA for the CDR3: TGTGCCAGCAGTAAGGGGGGGAACACTGAAGCTTTCTTT.

The J gene is TRBJ2-7, the V gene TRBV11-2; 10 nucleotides agree with TRBD2. The length of the CDR3 is 16 residues. Losses at the gene ends were 2 bases for V and 6 bases for J; bases not matched to a gene: 10. CDR1 is SGHAT and CDR2 is FQNNGV in the germline V gene. CDR3 protein: CASSLFLAGDLGEQYF. The DNA of the CDR3 is TGTGCCAGCAGCTTATTTCTAGCGGGAGATTTGGGCGAGCAGTACTTC.

V is TRBV29-1 and J is TRBJ2-1, with 7 positions matching TRBD1. With V trimmed by 8 bases and J by 15 bases, 13 bases remained unmatched. From germline, CDR1 is SQVTM and CDR2 ANQGSEA. The CDR3 contains 11 residues. CDR3 coding DNA: TGCAGCTTTGGACAGGCTGTTGGTCCGTTCTTC. Its translation: CSFGQAVGPFF.

The V and J genes are TRBV9 and TRBJ2-1; 10 nucleotides match TRBD1. J gave up 8 bases and V 3 bases, and 14 bases lay outside the gene matches. The germline CDR1 and CDR2 sequences are SGDLS and YYNGEE. The CDR3 has 17 amino acids. The CDR3 protein is CASSGAPGTGAWYEQFF. CDR3 DNA: TGTGCCAGCAGCGGGGCCCCAGGGACAGGGGCTTGGTATGAGCAGTTCTTC.

This chain uses TRBV6-1 with TRBJ1-5; D not certain. The CDR3 is made up of 16 amino acids. Germline CDR1 MNHNS, CDR2 SASEGT. The V end lost 2 bases, the J end lost 0 bases, and 11 bases lay between the germline ends. Here the CDR3 reads CASSEPRVSSNQPQHF. CDR3 coding DNA: TGTGCCAGCAGTGAACCCCGGGTGAGTAGCAATCAGCCCCAGCATTTT.

The rearrangement links TRBV2 to TRBJ2-7, with 13 bases that match TRBD2. The CDR3 runs 14 residues. With 4 bases clipped from V and 3 bases from J, the junction kept 0 bases outside the gene matches. Per the germline V gene, CDR1 is SNHLY and CDR2 is FYNNEI. CDR3 sequence: CASSGTSGSYEQYF. The DNA for the CDR3 is TGTGCCAGCAGTGGGACTAGCGGGAGCTACGAGCAGTACTTC. Full variable domain (missing parts from reference TRBV2 and TRBJ2-7): EPEVTQTPSHQVTQMGQEVILRCVPISNHLYFYWYRQILGQKVEFLVSFYNNEISEKSEIFDDQFSVERPDGSNFTLKIRSTKLEDSAMYFCASSGTSGSYEQYFGPGTRLTVT.

The chain joins TRBV12-5 to TRBJ1-1, with unresolved D. The V end was cut by 2 bases, the J end by 0 bases, with 16 bases between. The CDR3 is 17 amino acids. CDR1 is LGHNT and CDR2 is FRNRAP in the germline V gene. CDR3 sequence: CASGLRLRTEMNTEAFF. CDR3 in DNA: TGTGCTAGTGGTTTGCGGCTTAGGACGGAAATGAACACTGAAGCTTTCTTT.

This chain links TRBV2 with TRBJ2-5; 8 bases match TRBD1. The germline V gene encodes CDR1 SNHLY and CDR2 FYNNEI. This CDR3 contains 15 residues. The ends lost 10 bases at V and 1 base at J; junction bases unmatched: 11. The CDR3 sequence is CATQPRDRFQETQYF. The CDR3 DNA follows: TGTGCCACCCAACCCCGGGACAGGTTCCAAGAGACCCAGTACTTC.